A selection of T cell receptor beta chains follows, all from one sample in a study of blood T cell repertoires in COVID-19. Data came from immunoSEQ multiplex PCR; TCRdb stores just in-frame clones and leaves some out. The sample shows 150,000 to 200,000 clones, more than 80% of them seen only once. Sequencing used PBMCs or T cells enriched from blood (not recorded which). These receptors were taken from a woman under 30 who had recovered from COVID-19. The CDR3 runs from the conserved cysteine through the conserved F or W.

V gene: TRBV30; J gene: TRBJ1-4; CDR3 protein: CAWSVGGQGAGEKLFF
V gene: TRBV28; J gene: TRBJ1-2; CDR3 protein: CASRGDRGRPGASGYTF
V gene: TRBV4-2; J gene: TRBJ1-2; CDR3 protein: CASSQGLIGTLREGYGYTF
V gene: TRBV25-1; J gene: TRBJ2-2; CDR3 protein: CASREPRDTGELFF
V gene: TRBV29-1; J gene: TRBJ2-1; CDR3 protein: CSVETRQGAGNEQFF
V gene: TRBV19; J gene: TRBJ1-5; CDR3 protein: CASSTGGAQPQHF
V gene: TRBV19; J gene: TRBJ2-7; CDR3 protein: CASSIRDRRYEQYF
V gene: TRBV18; J gene: TRBJ2-5; CDR3 protein: CASSPWQGIGETQYF
V gene: TRBV2; J gene: TRBJ1-2; CDR3 protein: CASSEGGGAVYGYTF
V gene: TRBV5-5; J gene: TRBJ1-1; CDR3 protein: CASSLVDTEAFF
V gene: TRBV19; J gene: TRBJ2-7; CDR3 protein: CASSYRASGSYEQYF
V gene: TRBV28; J gene: TRBJ2-5; CDR3 protein: CASRTGQGGAETQYF
V gene: TRBV9; J gene: TRBJ2-5; CDR3 protein: CASSGGQRGETQYF
V gene: TRBV24-1; J gene: TRBJ2-3; CDR3 protein: CATALNFGDTQYF
V gene: TRBV5-1; J gene: TRBJ2-5; CDR3 protein: CASSSLLAGGQQETQYF
V gene: TRBV5-1; J gene: TRBJ1-1; CDR3 protein: CASRDYTQGAGAEAFF
V gene: TRBV29-1; J gene: TRBJ1-2; CDR3 protein: CSVGVGEGPREF
V gene: TRBV9; J gene: TRBJ2-3; CDR3 protein: CASSAPGGIQDTQYF
V gene: TRBV27; J gene: TRBJ2-3; CDR3 protein: CASGPGYNTDTQYF
V gene: TRBV6-5; J gene: TRBJ1-2; CDR3 protein: CASSYSTWGGYGYTF
V gene: TRBV5-5; J gene: TRBJ1-3; CDR3 protein: CASSSQTLRGGNTIYF
V gene: TRBV4-1; J gene: TRBJ1-2; CDR3 protein: CASSPSAGTVYSYDYTF
V gene: TRBV10-3; J gene: TRBJ1-5; CDR3 protein: CAISEVSTGTGAPPQHF
V gene: TRBV6-2/TRBV6-3; J gene: TRBJ2-5; CDR3 protein: CASSYTASSGGAETQYF
V gene: TRBV6-2/TRBV6-3; J gene: TRBJ2-5; CDR3 protein: CASSRKGQGETQYF
V gene: TRBV7-6; J gene: TRBJ1-1; CDR3 protein: CASSLGSGANTEAFF
V gene: TRBV19; J gene: TRBJ2-1; CDR3 protein: CASSRQGSSYNEQFF
V gene: TRBV27; J gene: TRBJ2-3; CDR3 protein: CASSFRGAPTDTQYF
V gene: TRBV28; J gene: TRBJ2-3; CDR3 protein: CASRERGDTQYF
V gene: TRBV18; J gene: TRBJ1-6; CDR3 protein: CASSPQDRDWMALHF
V gene: TRBV5-1; J gene: TRBJ2-7; CDR3 protein: CASSRDFREQYF
V gene: TRBV4-1; J gene: TRBJ1-1; CDR3 protein: CASSQEDRNYILNTEAFF